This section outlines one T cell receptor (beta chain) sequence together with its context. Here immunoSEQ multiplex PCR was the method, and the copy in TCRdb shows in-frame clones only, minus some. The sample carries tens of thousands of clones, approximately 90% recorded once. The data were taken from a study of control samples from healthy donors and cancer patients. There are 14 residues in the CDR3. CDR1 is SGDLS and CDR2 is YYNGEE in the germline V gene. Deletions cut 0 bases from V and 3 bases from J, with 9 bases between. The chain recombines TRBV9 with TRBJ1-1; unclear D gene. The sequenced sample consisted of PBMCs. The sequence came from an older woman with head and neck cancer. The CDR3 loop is CASSVGGGDTEAFF. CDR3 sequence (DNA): TGTGCCAGCAGCGTAGGGGGTGGTGACACTGAAGCTTTCTTT. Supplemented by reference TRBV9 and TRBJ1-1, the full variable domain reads DSGVTQTPKHLITATGQRVTLRCSPRSGDLSVYWYQQSLDQGLQFLIQYYNGEERAKGNILERFSAQQFPDLHSELNLSSLELGDSALYFCASSVGGGDTEAFFGQGTRLTVV.